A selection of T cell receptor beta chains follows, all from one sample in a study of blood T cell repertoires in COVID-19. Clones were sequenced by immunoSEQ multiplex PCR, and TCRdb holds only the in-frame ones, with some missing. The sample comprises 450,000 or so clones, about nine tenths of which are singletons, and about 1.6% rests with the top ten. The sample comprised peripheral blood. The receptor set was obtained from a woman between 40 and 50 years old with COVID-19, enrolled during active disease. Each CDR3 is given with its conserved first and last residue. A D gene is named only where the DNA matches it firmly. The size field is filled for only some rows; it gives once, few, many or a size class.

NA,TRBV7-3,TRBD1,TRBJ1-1,CASSEGANTEAFF,TGTGCCAGCTCGGAGGGGGCGAACACTGAAGCTTTCTTT
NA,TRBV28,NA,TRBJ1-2,CASSLSGYGYTF,TGTGCCAGCAGTTTATCGGGCTATGGCTACACCTTC
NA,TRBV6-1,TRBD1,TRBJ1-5,CASSERNRGGGPQHF,TGTGCCAGCAGTGAACGCAACAGGGGAGGCGGGCCCCAGCATTTT
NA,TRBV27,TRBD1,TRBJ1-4,CASSFGTVPEKLFF,TGTGCCAGCAGTTTCGGGACAGTGCCCGAAAAACTGTTTTTT
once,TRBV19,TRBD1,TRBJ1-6,CASSAGTVESYNSPLHF,TGTGCCAGTAGTGCCGGGACAGTAGAGTCCTATAATTCACCCCTCCACTTT
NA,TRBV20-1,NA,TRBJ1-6,CSATGISPLHF,TGCAGTGCTACGGGAATCTCACCCCTCCACTTT
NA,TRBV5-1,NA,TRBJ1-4,CASSLMGLGNEKLFF,TGCGCCAGCAGCTTGATGGGGCTGGGGAATGAAAAACTGTTTTTT
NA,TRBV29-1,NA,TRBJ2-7,CSVADSKGEQYF,TGCAGCGTTGCAGACTCAAAGGGGGAGCAGTACTTC
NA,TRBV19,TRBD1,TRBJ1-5,CASSTRQGVYQPQHF,TGTGCCAGTAGTACCCGACAGGGGGTATATCAGCCCCAGCATTTT
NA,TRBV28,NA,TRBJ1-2,CASSPTGTLVGYTF,TGTGCCAGCAGTCCGACCGGGACACTAGTTGGCTACACCTTC
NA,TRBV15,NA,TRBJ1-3,CATSRAISGNTIYF,TGTGCCACCAGCAGAGCTATCTCTGGAAACACCATATATTTT
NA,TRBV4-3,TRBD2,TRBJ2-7,CASSQDRLAGYEQYF,TGCGCCAGCAGCCAAGACCGGCTAGCGGGCTACGAGCAGTACTTC
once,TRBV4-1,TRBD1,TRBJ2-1,CASSQVGQGAVNEQFF,TGCGCCAGCAGCCAAGTAGGGCAGGGGGCGGTGAATGAGCAGTTCTTC
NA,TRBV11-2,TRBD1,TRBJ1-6,CASSPQGGIGSPLHF,TGTGCCAGCAGCCCCCAAGGGGGCATTGGTTCACCCCTCCACTTT
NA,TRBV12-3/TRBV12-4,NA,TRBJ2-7,CASSLNSYYEQYF,TGTGCCAGCAGTTTAAACAGTTATTACGAGCAGTACTTC
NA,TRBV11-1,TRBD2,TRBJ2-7,CASSFNREGYYEQYF,TGTGCCAGCAGCTTTAACCGGGAGGGGTACTACGAGCAGTACTTC
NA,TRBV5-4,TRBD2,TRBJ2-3,CASTQGLEKNTQYF,TGTGCCAGCACCCAGGGACTAGAGAAAAATACGCAGTATTTT
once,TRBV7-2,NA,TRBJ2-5,CASSLASTQETQYF,TGTGCCAGCAGCCTAGCCAGTACCCAAGAGACCCAGTACTTC
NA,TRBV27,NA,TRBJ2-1,CASSLSRRGAYNEQFF,TGTGCCAGCAGTTTATCTCGGAGAGGAGCCTACAATGAGCAGTTCTTC
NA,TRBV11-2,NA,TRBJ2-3,CASSLMENRGTDTQYF,TGTGCCAGCAGCTTGATGGAAAACAGGGGCACAGATACGCAGTATTTT
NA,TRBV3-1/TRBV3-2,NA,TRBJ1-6,CATAGFYNSPLHF,TGTGCCACCGCCGGGTTCTATAATTCACCCCTCCACTTT
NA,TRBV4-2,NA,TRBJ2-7,CASSQDPPGEWISHEQYF,TGTGCCAGCAGCCAAGATCCTCCAGGGGAATGGATCTCCCACGAGCAGTACTTC
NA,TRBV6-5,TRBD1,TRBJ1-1,CASRRTGIDTEAFF,TGTGCCAGCAGACGGACAGGGATAGACACTGAAGCTTTCTTT
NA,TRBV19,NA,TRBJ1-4,CASSSRGLQAAKLFF,TGTGCCAGTAGTAGCCGGGGACTTCAGGCGGCAAAACTGTTTTTT
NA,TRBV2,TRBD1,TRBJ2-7,CASSAGTGIYEQYF,TGTGCCAGCAGCGCCGGGACAGGGATCTACGAGCAGTACTTC
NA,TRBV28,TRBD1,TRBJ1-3,CASSLPQGAGNTIYF,TGTGCCAGCAGTTTACCCCAGGGGGCCGGAAACACCATATATTTT
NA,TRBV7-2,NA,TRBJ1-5,CASSLADSYQPQHF,TGTGCCAGCAGCTTAGCCGACAGCTATCAGCCCCAGCATTTT
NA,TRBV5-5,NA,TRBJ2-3,CASSVRDDTQYF,TGTGCCAGCAGCGTTCGCGATGATACGCAGTATTTT
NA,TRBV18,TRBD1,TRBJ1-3,CASSRDSSGNTIYF,TGTGCCAGCTCGCGGGACAGCTCTGGAAACACCATATATTTT
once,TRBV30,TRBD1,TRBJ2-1,CAWSGDSGYNEQFF,TGTGCCTGGAGTGGGGACAGTGGCTACAATGAGCAGTTCTTC
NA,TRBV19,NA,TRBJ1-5,CASSTGRSGNQPQHF,TGTGCCAGTAGTACAGGGAGGTCGGGCAATCAGCCCCAGCATTTT
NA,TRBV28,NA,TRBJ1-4,CASLDPGEKKLFF,TGTGCCAGCCTGGACCCGGGAGAGAAAAAACTGTTTTTT
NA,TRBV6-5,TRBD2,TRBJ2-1,CASGSAGALNEQFF,TGTGCCAGCGGGTCGGCGGGAGCTTTAAATGAGCAGTTCTTC
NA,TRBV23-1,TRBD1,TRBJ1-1,CASSQGTANTEAFF,TGCGCCAGCAGTCAGGGGACAGCGAACACTGAAGCTTTCTTT
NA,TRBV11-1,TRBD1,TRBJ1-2,CASSRHEAGGSSTF,TGTGCCAGCAGCCGACACGAAGCAGGGGGCTCATCCACCTTC
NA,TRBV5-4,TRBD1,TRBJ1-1,CASSPDRDTEAFF,TGTGCCAGCAGCCCGGACAGGGACACTGAAGCTTTCTTT
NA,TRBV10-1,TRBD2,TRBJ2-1,CASSEMTGGLGEQFF,TGCGCCAGCAGTGAGATGACGGGGGGGCTAGGTGAGCAGTTCTTC
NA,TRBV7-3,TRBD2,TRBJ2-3,CASSLPGLAGGGDTQYF,TGTGCCAGCAGCCTACCCGGACTAGCGGGAGGGGGAGATACGCAGTATTTT
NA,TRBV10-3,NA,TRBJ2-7,CAISHRYEQYF,TGTGCCATCAGCCACAGGTACGAGCAGTACTTC
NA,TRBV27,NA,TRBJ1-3,CASSLGGVGGNTIYF,TGTGCCAGCAGTTTAGGAGGGGTAGGAGGAAACACCATATATTTT
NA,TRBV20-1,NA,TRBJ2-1,CSALYNEQFF,TGCAGTGCTCTTTACAATGAGCAGTTCTTC
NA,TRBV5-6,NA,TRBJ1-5,CASSQATSGNQPQHF,TGTGCCAGCAGCCAGGCCACATCGGGCAATCAGCCCCAGCATTTT
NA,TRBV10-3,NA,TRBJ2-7,CATQTESFYEQYF,TGTGCCACCCAGACAGAGTCTTTCTACGAGCAGTACTTC
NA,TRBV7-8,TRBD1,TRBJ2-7,CASARLQGAYEQYF,TGTGCCAGCGCCCGACTCCAGGGGGCATACGAGCAGTACTTC
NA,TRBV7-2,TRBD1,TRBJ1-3,CASSLWGQGGGNTIYF,TGTGCCAGCAGCTTATGGGGGCAGGGGGGTGGAAACACCATATATTTT
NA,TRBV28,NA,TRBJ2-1,CASRSAAADEQFF,TGTGCCAGCAGATCCGCGGCGGCGGATGAGCAGTTCTTC
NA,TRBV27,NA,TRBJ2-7,CASAWSGYAYEQYF,TGTGCCAGTGCCTGGTCGGGGTACGCCTACGAGCAGTACTTC
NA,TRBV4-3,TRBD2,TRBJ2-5,CASSPYSGMVETQYF,TGCGCCAGCAGCCCGTACAGCGGGATGGTAGAGACCCAGTACTTC
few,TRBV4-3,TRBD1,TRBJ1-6,CASSQFTGTGERSPLHF,TGCGCCAGCAGCCAGTTTACCGGGACAGGGGAACGTTCACCCCTCCACTTT
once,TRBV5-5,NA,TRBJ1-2,CASSLGGVNYGYTF,TGTGCCAGCAGCTTAGGGGGAGTTAACTATGGCTACACCTTC
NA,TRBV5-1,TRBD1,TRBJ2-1,CASSRTGDGINEQFF,TGCGCCAGCAGCCGGACAGGGGACGGGATTAATGAGCAGTTCTTC
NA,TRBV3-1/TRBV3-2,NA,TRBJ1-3,CASSQAWGAGNTIYF,TGTGCCAGCAGCCAAGCATGGGGGGCTGGAAACACCATATATTTT
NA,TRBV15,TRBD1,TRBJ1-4,CATSRETGGNEKLFF,TGTGCCACCAGCAGAGAGACAGGGGGTAATGAAAAACTGTTTTTT
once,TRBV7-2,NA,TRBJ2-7,CASTLRGPLEEQYF,TGTGCCAGCACCTTGCGGGGGCCCCTTGAGGAGCAGTACTTC
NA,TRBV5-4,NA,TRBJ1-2,CASSLSARGERYGYTF,TGTGCCAGCAGCTTGAGTGCCCGCGGGGAACGTTATGGCTACACCTTC
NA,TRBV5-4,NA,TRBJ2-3,CASSPSHNADTQYF,TGTGCCAGCAGCCCTAGCCACAACGCTGATACGCAGTATTTT
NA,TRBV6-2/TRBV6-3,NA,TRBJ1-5,CASSTHSRASNQPQHF,TGTGCCAGCAGCACTCACTCCAGGGCCAGCAATCAGCCCCAGCATTTT